This passage covers 20 T cell receptor beta chains from one sample sequenced in a study of T cell responses to AZD1222 COVID-19 vaccine. Profiling relied on immunoSEQ multiplex PCR, and the TCRdb table lists in-frame clones only, not all of them. This repertoire shows about 120,000 clones, 87% found once; its top ten account for roughly a tenth. The sample in question was peripheral blood, obtained on day 0 of AZD1222 vaccination. The receptors originated from an adult in good health.

J is TRBJ2-7 and V is TRBV18; 8 bases align to TRBD2. Germline loops: CDR1 KGHSH, CDR2 LQKENI. Losses at the gene ends were 2 bases for V and 6 bases for J; bases not matched to a gene: 6. The CDR3 runs to 14 residues. The CDR3 region is CASSPEGLGFEQYF. Here the CDR3 DNA reads TGTGCCAGCTCACCAGAGGGACTAGGGTTCGAGCAGTACTTC.

V is TRBV30 and J is TRBJ2-7; D perhaps matches TRBD1 (5 bases). Deletions cut 1 base from V and 2 bases from J, with 9 bases between. Germline V CDR1 and CDR2: GTSNPN, SVGIG (reference sequence). The CDR3 runs to 13 residues. As DNA, the CDR3 is TGTGCCTGGAGTGGCAGGGTAACCTACGAGCAGTACTTC. Its protein is CAWSGRVTYEQYF.

The chain carries TRBV20-1 and TRBJ2-1, with D hard to call. The CDR3 has 10 amino acids. The ends were cut back, 3 bases at V and 5 bases at J, with 2 bases in the middle. Germline CDR1 and CDR2: DFQATT and SNEGSKA (reference sequence). The DNA for the CDR3 is TGCAGTGCTAGGGACAATGAGCAGTTCTTC. Translation: CSARDNEQFF.

This rearrangement joins TRBV27 to TRBJ1-2, with D hard to call. Germline V gene lookup returns CDR1 MNHEY and CDR2 SMNVEV (reference sequence). The CDR3 is 15 residues long. Deletions cut 5 bases from V and 0 bases from J, with 13 bases between. CDR3 sequence reads: CASSPGRRTNYGYTF. The CDR3 DNA reads as TGTGCCAGCAGTCCCGGACGCAGGACTAACTATGGCTACACCTTC.

The chain combines TRBV23-1 with TRBJ1-2; no definite D call. TRBV23-1 is an ORF, and what it does is uncertain. The V end lost 7 bases, the J end lost 4 bases, and 25 bases lay between the germline ends. This CDR3 spans 17 amino acids. CDR3 region: CASTPRIVALNLYGYTF. For the CDR3, the DNA is TGCGCCAGCACACCCAGGATAGTCGCCCTTAACCTCTATGGCTACACCTTC.

V gene TRBV6-5 combines with J gene TRBJ1-1, with TRBD1 matching over 7 bases. Trimming removed 5 bases from V and 4 bases from J; junction bases left unmatched: 4. There are 13 residues in the CDR3. Germline V gives CDR1 MNHEY, CDR2 SVGAGI. CDR3 in amino acids: CASSPDRATEAFF. In DNA form, the CDR3 reads TGTGCCAGCAGTCCCGACAGGGCCACTGAAGCTTTCTTT.

This rearrangement joins TRBV30 to TRBJ2-1; no clear D. Trimming stripped 3 bases from V and 0 bases from J, with 12 bases between. CDR1 and CDR2 (germline): GTSNPN, SVGIG (reference sequence). This CDR3 spans 15 amino acids. In DNA form, the CDR3 reads TGTGCCTGGAGCCTCTTAAGAAGCTCCTACAATGAGCAGTTCTTC. Residues: CAWSLLRSSYNEQFF.

This clone was seen a few times. The J gene is TRBJ1-3, the V gene TRBV7-6; D remains ambiguous. With 5 bases removed from V and 2 bases from J, the gap between germline ends came to 13 bases. There are 15 residues in the CDR3. Germline lookup yields CDR1 SGHVS and CDR2 FNYEAQ. In nucleotides, the CDR3 is TGTGCCAGCAGCCCCGAGGCAGGCGCTGGAAACACCATATATTTT. It specifies CASSPEAGAGNTIYF.

Of note for this clone: Other DNA sequences of this sample code for an identical CDR3. The chain employs TRBV12-3 or TRBV12-4 and TRBJ2-7; possibly TRBD1 for D (6 bases). The CDR3 has 13 amino acids. V dropped 2 bases and J dropped 4 bases, with 9 bases sitting between them. The CDR3 loop is CASSLNRAYEQYF. The CDR3 DNA sequence: TGTGCCAGCAGTTTAAACAGGGCATACGAGCAGTACTTC.

On this clone itself: In the same sample, other DNA sequences code for this CDR3. The rearrangement uses TRBV5-1 and TRBJ2-7; 9 bases map to TRBD2. With V trimmed by 4 bases and J by 0 bases, 5 bases remained unmatched. Germline V gene sequence: CDR1 SGHRS, CDR2 YFSETQ. CDR3 length equals 15 residues. The CDR3: CASSEAGGRSYEQYF. CDR3 coding DNA: TGCGCCAGCAGCGAAGCGGGAGGCCGCTCCTACGAGCAGTACTTC.

The table lists this clone with a few counts. The V call is TRBV30, the J call TRBJ1-4; 9 nucleotides match TRBD1. V dropped 1 base and J dropped 8; count of bases not matched to a gene: 5. The CDR3 has 14 residues. CDR1 is GTSNPN, CDR2 SVGIG, per germline (reference sequence). This chain's CDR3 is CAWSDGTGNEKLFF. The CDR3 bases are TGTGCCTGGAGTGACGGGACAGGGAACGAAAAACTGTTTTTT.

The chain carries TRBV2 and TRBJ1-2; D may be TRBD1 (6 bases). Trimming stripped 6 bases from V and 0 bases from J, with 11 bases between. Germline V gene lookup returns CDR1 SNHLY and CDR2 FYNNEI. CDR3 length: 14 residues. CDR3 residues: CASRGTLSNYGYTF. The DNA for the CDR3 is TGTGCCAGCAGAGGGACACTTTCTAACTATGGCTACACCTTC.

The rearrangement joins TRBV28 to TRBJ1-2; TRBD1 might be the D (5 bases). V was shortened by 7 bases and J by 3 bases, with 18 bases between the two germline ends. CDR1 is MDHEN and CDR2 is SYDVKM in the germline V gene. This CDR3 has 15 amino acids. This chain's CDR3 is CASTGGTGGYYGYTF. DNA for the CDR3: TGTGCCAGCACCGGCGGTACGGGGGGATACTATGGCTACACCTTC.

A word on this clone: The same CDR3 is also encoded by other DNA sequences in this sample. The genes are TRBV7-2 and TRBJ2-5, with D possibly being TRBD2 (6 bases). The CDR3 is 14 amino acids. Germline values: CDR1 SGHTA, CDR2 FQGNSA. V was trimmed by 0 bases and J by 5 bases, leaving 10 bases between them. The CDR3 here is CASSLAGGGETQYF. The CDR3 region has the DNA TGTGCCAGCAGCTTAGCTGGCGGAGGGGAGACCCAGTACTTC.

V usage is TRBV27 and J usage is TRBJ1-5, with TRBD1 as a possible D gene (5 bases). Germline V lookup: CDR1 MNHEY, CDR2 SMNVEV (reference sequence). The CDR3 consists of 16 residues. V lost 4 bases, J lost 2 bases, and 15 bases lay in between. CDR3 sequence (DNA): TGTGCCAGCAGTTCCGCCGCGGGGCGTGGCAATCAGCCCCAGCATTTT. As protein: CASSSAAGRGNQPQHF.

This CDR3 reads CAWSVQGDQPQHF. CDR3 bases: TGTGCCTGGAGTGTACAAGGGGATCAGCCCCAGCATTTT. The rearrangement uses TRBV30 and TRBJ1-5; TRBD1 is a possible D gene (5 bases). This CDR3 spans 13 amino acids. V dropped 0 bases and J dropped 5 bases, with 8 bases sitting between them. CDR1 GTSNPN and CDR2 SVGIG come from the germline V gene (reference sequence).

This sequence joins TRBV18 and TRBJ2-7; the D is unclear. V gave up 0 bases and J gave up 2 bases, with 17 bases separating them. The CDR3 is 17 residues long. From germline, CDR1 is KGHSH and CDR2 LQKENI. This chain's CDR3 is CASSPPPSPSTTYEQYF. Here the CDR3 DNA reads TGTGCCAGCTCACCACCACCGAGCCCTTCAACTACCTACGAGCAGTACTTC.

This chain uses TRBV28 with TRBJ1-2; D gene unclear. The V gene's germline CDR1 is MDHEN and CDR2 SYDVKM. V dropped 2 bases and J dropped 5 bases, with 9 bases sitting between them. The CDR3 totals 13 residues. As DNA, the CDR3 is TGTGCCAGCAGTTTAGTTGCGACATATGGCTACACCTTC. Translation: CASSLVATYGYTF.

The J gene is TRBJ1-1, the V gene TRBV5-1; tentative D call: TRBD1 (5 bases). The V gene's germline CDR1 is SGHRS and CDR2 YFSETQ. The CDR3 has 14 amino acids. V was clipped by 0 bases and J by 6 bases, with 12 bases between them. CDR3 loop: CASSLVYGASEAFF. DNA of the CDR3: TGCGCCAGCAGCTTGGTTTACGGGGCCTCTGAAGCTTTCTTT.

As for this clone: At one end, the junction sequence differs from germline, possibly due to a read error. The rearrangement uses TRBV7-7 and TRBJ1-4; tentative D call: TRBD1 (5 bases). Germline V gene sequence: CDR1 SSHAT, CDR2 FNYEAQ (reference sequence). CDR3 length: 13 amino acids. In DNA, the CDR3 is TGTGCTAGCAGCTTACGGGGGGGGGAAAAACTGTTTTTT. Translating gives CASSLRGGEKLFF.